Sequencing of this T cell receptor (beta chain) was carried out in a study of blood T cell repertoires in COVID-19. Germline CDR1 is SGHTA and CDR2 is FQGNSA. The CDR3 runs to 16 residues. V was pared by 6 bases and J by 5 bases, with 10 bases of the junction left unmatched. The method was immunoSEQ multiplex PCR; TCRdb's version includes in-frame clones alone and lacks a portion of them. Of about 230,000 clones detected, roughly 83% appear once; the ten largest clones hold under 3%. This clone was seen a few times. This chain links TRBV7-2 with TRBJ2-1, with 10 bases fitting TRBD2. Input material: peripheral blood. This TCR was sampled from a woman aged 70 to 79 with active or convalescent COVID-19. This CDR3 is CASRKKASGGNNEQFF. The CDR3 DNA follows: TGTGCCAGCAGAAAAAAGGCTAGCGGGGGTAACAATGAGCAGTTCTTC.